Each of the 15 T cell receptor beta chains below was sequenced from the same sample in a study of Ad26.COV2.S vaccination and SARS-CoV-2 variants. The treatment: roughly 19 received Ad26.COV2.S at low or high dose, single or two shots; 5 received placebo; per-sample allocation not given. Sampling was performed 63 days after the first vaccine or placebo injection. Sequenced by immunoSEQ multiplex PCR; TCRdb stores in-frame clones only, minus some. Found here are 400,000 to 450,000 clones, roughly 91% of them singletons; the top ten hold approximately 4.5%. This sample comprised peripheral blood, obtained in a trial of Ad26.COV2.S vaccine versus placebo. The receptors derive from a person aged 18-65 years who received the Ad26.COV2.S COVID-19 vaccine or a placebo.

The V and J genes are TRBV7-2 and TRBJ2-7; D might be TRBD1 or TRBD2, each matching 5 bases. The V and J ends lost 2 bases and 3 bases respectively, with 17 bases between them. Germline CDR1 SGHTA, CDR2 FQGNSA. This CDR3 is built from 16 residues. The CDR3 DNA is TGTGCCAGCAGCTTATTCCCCCGGGATCAGGGCTACGAGCAGTACTTC. This gives the protein CASSLFPRDQGYEQYF. Filled out from reference TRBV7-2 and TRBJ2-7, the complete variable domain reads GAGVSQSPSNKVTEKGKDVELRCDPISGHTALYWYRQSLGQGLEFLIYFQGNSAPDKSGLPSDRFSAERTGGSVSTLTIQRTQQEDSAVYLCASSLFPRDQGYEQYFGPGTRLTVT.

The chain carries TRBV6-2 or TRBV6-3 and TRBJ1-5, with a weak D call TRBD1 (6 bases). Germline loops: CDR1 MNHEY, CDR2 SVGEGT. The ends were cut back, 6 bases at V and 5 bases at J, with 8 bases in the middle. The CDR3 sequence is 12 residues long. The CDR3 bases are TGTGCCAGCAGCCACAGGGATCAGCCCCAGCATTTT. Translated: CASSHRDQPQHF.

This sequence joins TRBV10-3 and TRBJ2-5; 8 nucleotides match TRBD1. The CDR3 extends over 15 amino acids. Trimming removed 6 bases from V and 2 bases from J; junction bases left unmatched: 8. Germline V gene lookup returns CDR1 ENHRY and CDR2 SYGVKD. DNA of the CDR3: TGTGCCATCAGACCCGGACAGGGTGGACAAGAGACCCAGTACTTC. Translation gives CAIRPGQGGQETQYF.

The genes are TRBV10-3 and TRBJ2-1; TRBD2 agrees at 12 bases. CDR1 and CDR2 (germline): ENHRY, SYGVKD. V was pared by 3 bases and J by 9 bases, with 12 bases of the junction left unmatched. The CDR3 has 17 residues. CDR3 bases: TGTGCCATCAGTGATCCTAGCGGGAGGGCCGATGGGGTTGAGCAGTTCTTC. Translated: CAISDPSGRADGVEQFF.

The chain has TRBV5-5 and TRBJ1-2, with 7 positions matching TRBD1. The trim removed 3 bases at V and 4 bases at J, leaving 0 bases unmatched. This CDR3 has 12 amino acids. The V gene's germline CDR1 is SGHKS and CDR2 YYEKEE (reference sequence). The CDR3 DNA sequence: TGTGCCAGCAGCTCAGGGGGCTATGGCTACACCTTC. This encodes CASSSGGYGYTF.

This clone was detected only a few times. This specimen includes other DNA sequences encoding the same CDR3. This chain connects TRBV5-1 to TRBJ2-7; 7 nucleotides align to TRBD1. Germline V gene sequence: CDR1 SGHRS, CDR2 YFSETQ. There are 15 residues in the CDR3. The ends lost 2 bases at V and 2 bases at J; junction bases unmatched: 7. This CDR3 reads CASSLQTGSTYEQYF. DNA for the CDR3: TGCGCCAGCAGCTTACAGACAGGGTCTACCTACGAGCAGTACTTC.

The chain employs TRBV27 and TRBJ2-2; 16 bases match TRBD2. From germline, CDR1 is MNHEY and CDR2 SMNVEV (reference sequence). The CDR3 totals 18 residues. V lost 4 bases and J lost 5; bases outside the gene matches: 7. The CDR3 nucleotides are TGTGCCAGCAGTTCGGGACTAGCGGGAGGGACAGTTACCGGGGAGCTGTTTTTT. Its protein product is CASSSGLAGGTVTGELFF.

The rearrangement links TRBV2 to TRBJ1-2, with D uncertain. Looked up from germline, CDR1 is SNHLY and CDR2 is FYNNEI. The CDR3 is 13 residues long. Deletions cut 3 bases from V and 4 bases from J, with 9 bases between. CDR3 coding DNA: TGTGCCAGCAGTGATTCAGCACGCTATGGCTACACCTTC. It codes for CASSDSARYGYTF.

The rearrangement joins TRBV4-1 to TRBJ2-3, with TRBD2 as a possible D gene (5 bases). This CDR3 region has 16 residues. The germline V and J ends were trimmed by 3 bases and 1 base, with 14 bases remaining between them. Germline V gene lookup returns CDR1 MGHRA and CDR2 YSYEKL. The CDR3 is CASSHPRGGRTDTQYF. The CDR3 DNA reads TGCGCCAGCAGCCACCCGAGAGGCGGGCGCACAGATACGCAGTATTTT.

The chain employs TRBV5-1 and TRBJ2-2, with a tentative D call TRBD2 (6 bases). The germline V gene has CDR1 SGHRS and CDR2 YFSETQ. The ends were cut back, 3 bases at V and 5 bases at J, with 17 bases in the middle. This CDR3 is built from 16 residues. The CDR3 coding sequence is TGCGCCAGCAGCTCTTGGAGTTCAAGCGGGACCGGGGAGCTGTTTTTT. This codes for CASSSWSSSGTGELFF.

J is TRBJ1-1 and V is TRBV29-1, with a weak D call TRBD1 (5 bases). Trimming shortened V by 3 bases and J by 1 base, and 9 bases separated the two germline ends. The CDR3 runs 13 residues. Germline loops: CDR1 SQVTM, CDR2 ANQGSEA. CDR3 in DNA: TGCAGCGTTGATCCGGGGGAGAACACTGAAGCTTTCTTT. It translates to CSVDPGENTEAFF.

The chain employs TRBV7-6 and TRBJ2-7, with 10 bases fitting TRBD1. CDR3 length: 16 amino acids. The germline V gene has CDR1 SGHVS and CDR2 FNYEAQ. J was trimmed by 1 base and V by 3 bases; bases with no gene match: 6. The CDR3, as DNA: TGTGCCAGCAGCTTGTACCCGGGACAGGGGTCCTACGAGCAGTACTTC. Translated: CASSLYPGQGSYEQYF.

The chain's CDR3 is CASRRESSSTDTQYF. The CDR3 DNA reads TGTGCCAGCCGCCGGGAGAGCTCTAGCACAGATACGCAGTATTTT. The chain recombines TRBV6-6 with TRBJ2-3, with D perhaps matching TRBD2 (6 bases). The CDR3 has 15 residues. Trimming shortened V by 8 bases and J by 0 bases, and 15 bases separated the two germline ends. CDR1 MNHNY and CDR2 SVGAGI come from the germline V gene (reference sequence).

J is TRBJ2-5 and V is TRBV11-2; D unclear. Germline CDR1 and CDR2: SGHAT and FQNNGV. V lost 8 bases and J 5 bases, leaving 15 bases between the germline ends. CDR3 length: 13 amino acids. The CDR3 sequence: CASRIARRETQYF. CDR3 nucleotides: TGTGCCAGCCGGATCGCAAGGCGGGAGACCCAGTACTTC.

The V gene is TRBV10-3, the J gene TRBJ2-3, with TRBD1 identical over 8 bases. Germline V gives CDR1 ENHRY, CDR2 SYGVKD. The CDR3 has 14 amino acids. The V gene end was trimmed by 7 bases and the J gene end by 5 bases; junction bases not matched to a gene: 8. DNA of the CDR3: TGTGCCATCACCGGACAGGGCTTTGGAGATACGCAGTATTTT. Translation gives CAITGQGFGDTQYF.